This TCR beta chain was identified during a study of identical twins. Overall study results and limits: The authors drew conclusions from cross-sectional statistical analysis rather than following the same donors.

This CDR3 comprises 12 residues. The germline V gene encodes CDR1 DFQATT and CDR2 SNEGSKA (reference sequence). In TCRdb, the 5' RACE reads were re-called with MiXCR into one record per CDR3 protein. The table lists 1.5 million or so distinct CDR3 sequences, about 32% of them singletons. Comment on this clonotype: Its antigen is undetermined.

This chain uses TRBV20-1 with TRBJ2-1, with D unresolved. Sequencing was carried out using cord blood. The clonotype comes from a newborn girl in good health. CDR3 nucleotide sequence: TGCAGCGCCGACGGTTCCTACAATGAGCAGTTCTTC. Protein product: CSADGSYNEQFF.